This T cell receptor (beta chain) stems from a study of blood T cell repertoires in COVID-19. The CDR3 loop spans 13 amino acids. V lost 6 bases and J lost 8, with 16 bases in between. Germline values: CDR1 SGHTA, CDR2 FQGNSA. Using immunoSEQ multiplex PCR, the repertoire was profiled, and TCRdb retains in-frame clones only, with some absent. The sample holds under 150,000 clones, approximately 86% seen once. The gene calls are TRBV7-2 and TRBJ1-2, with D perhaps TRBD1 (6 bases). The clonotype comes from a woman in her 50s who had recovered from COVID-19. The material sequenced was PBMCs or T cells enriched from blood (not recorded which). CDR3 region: CASSLGQLAGYTF. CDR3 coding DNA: TGTGCCAGCAGTCTAGGACAGCTCGCGGGCTACACCTTC.